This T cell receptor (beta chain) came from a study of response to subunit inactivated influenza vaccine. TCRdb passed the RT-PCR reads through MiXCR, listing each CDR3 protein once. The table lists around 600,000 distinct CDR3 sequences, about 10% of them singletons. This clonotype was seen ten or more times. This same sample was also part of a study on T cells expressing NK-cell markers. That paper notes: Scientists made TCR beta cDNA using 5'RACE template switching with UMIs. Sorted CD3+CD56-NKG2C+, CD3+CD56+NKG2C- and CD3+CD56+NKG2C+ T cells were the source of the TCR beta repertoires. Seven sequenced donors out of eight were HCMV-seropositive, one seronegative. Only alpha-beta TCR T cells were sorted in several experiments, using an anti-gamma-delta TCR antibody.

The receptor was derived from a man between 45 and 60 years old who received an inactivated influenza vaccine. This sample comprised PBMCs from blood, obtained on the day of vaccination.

CDR3 region: CASSRTGAVRTEAFF. CDR3 DNA: TGTGCCAGCAGCCGGACAGGAGCCGTACGCACTGAAGCTTTCTTT. The chain combines TRBV7-2 with TRBJ1-1; 7 positions match TRBD1. V dropped 5 bases and J dropped 4; count of bases not matched to a gene: 10. CDR1 is SGHTA and CDR2 is FQGNSA in the germline V gene. The CDR3 loop spans 15 amino acids.